This T cell receptor (beta chain) emerged from a study of blood T cell repertoires in COVID-19. Overall study context: Samples taken during acute and convalescent COVID-19 were collected in the United States, Italy and Spain. From T cells, B-cell-depleted T cells, or PBMCs came the material, which was cDNA or gDNA.

Original processing notes: The assay estimated nucleated cells by amplifying reference gene primers. TCRdb keeps only in-frame clones here, not all; method: immunoSEQ multiplex PCR. V, J and clone size derive from that table, while D and trimming were established from the DNA sequence. The sample yields 450,000 to 500,000 clones, 70% to 90% seen once. Germline-derived CDR1 and CDR2 are LNHDA and SQIVND (reference sequence). This CDR3 has 14 amino acids. Trimming removed 2 bases at V and 3 bases at J, with 9 bases between. The clonotype originates from a human donor in a cohort sampled during active COVID-19. The chain employs TRBV19 and TRBJ2-3; D gene unclear. The specimen sequenced was peripheral blood. This CDR3 is CASSIRGLTDTQYF. The CDR3 bases are TGTGCCAGTAGTATAAGAGGTCTGACAGATACGCAGTATTTT.